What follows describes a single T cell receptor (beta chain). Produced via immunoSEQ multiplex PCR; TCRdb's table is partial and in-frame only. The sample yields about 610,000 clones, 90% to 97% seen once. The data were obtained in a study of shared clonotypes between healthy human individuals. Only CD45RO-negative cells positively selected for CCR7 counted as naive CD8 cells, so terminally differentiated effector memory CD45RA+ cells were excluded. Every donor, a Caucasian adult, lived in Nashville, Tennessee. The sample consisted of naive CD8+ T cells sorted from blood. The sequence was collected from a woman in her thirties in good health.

The CDR3 is CATAPGLAVPLSYNEQFF. CDR3 sequence (DNA): TGTGCCACCGCCCCGGGACTAGCGGTACCCCTCTCCTACAATGAGCAGTTCTTC. This chain uses TRBV27 with TRBJ2-1; 11 bases agree with TRBD2. Germline values: CDR1 MNHEY, CDR2 SMNVEV (reference sequence). This CDR3 contains 18 residues. Trimming removed 10 bases from V and 0 bases from J; junction bases left unmatched: 14.